The 22 T cell receptor beta chains given below trace back to one sample, sequenced in a study of cytotoxic CD8 clonotypes in ibrutinib-treated CLL. Profiling relied on immunoSEQ multiplex PCR, and the TCRdb table lists in-frame clones only, not all of them. The data show about 140,000 clones, approximately 80% seen once. Source: PBMCs, taken after 12 months of ibrutinib treatment. The receptors shown here come from a human donor with chronic lymphocytic leukemia.

This clone was found once. J is TRBJ2-3 and V is TRBV25-1; the D gene is possibly TRBD2 (5 bases). V gave up 2 bases and J gave up 0 bases, with 9 bases separating them. Germline V gene data show CDR1 as MGHDK and CDR2 as SYGVNS. The CDR3 consists of 15 residues. The CDR3 sequence: CASSERAASTDTQYF. The CDR3 bases are TGTGCCAGCAGTGAAAGAGCGGCTAGCACAGATACGCAGTATTTT.

The chain employs TRBV28 and TRBJ2-7; TRBD2 agrees at 10 bases. The germline V gene has CDR1 MDHEN and CDR2 SYDVKM. V shed 4 bases, J shed 3 bases, and the junction held 9 bases outside the gene matches. The CDR3 covers 16 residues. The CDR3 region is CASSSPASGGDYEQYF. CDR3 sequence (DNA): TGTGCCAGCAGTTCCCCCGCTAGCGGGGGTGACTACGAGCAGTACTTC.

V and J are TRBV11-3 and TRBJ2-3; 9 positions agree with TRBD2. Germline V gene lookup returns CDR1 SGHNT and CDR2 YENEEA. V was clipped by 4 bases and J by 2 bases; unmatched bases: 7. This CDR3 spans 16 amino acids. Written as DNA, the CDR3 is TGTGCCAGCAGCTCCCGACTAGCGGAGATCACAGATACGCAGTATTTT. The encoded protein is CASSSRLAEITDTQYF.

V gene TRBV9 combines with J gene TRBJ2-3, with 10 bases matching TRBD2. The CDR3 runs to 16 residues. CDR1 and CDR2 (germline): SGDLS, YYNGEE. After removal of 3 bases from V and 6 bases from J, the junction contained 10 bases not matched to a gene. Here the CDR3 DNA reads TGTGCCAGCAGCGGCCCCGCTAGCGGGAGCCTGGATACGCAGTATTTT. It specifies CASSGPASGSLDTQYF.

CDR3 loop: CASSQGGGGLAGAQETQYF. The DNA of the CDR3 is TGCGCCAGCAGCCAAGGGGGAGGAGGGCTAGCGGGAGCACAAGAGACCCAGTACTTC. This rearrangement joins TRBV4-3 to TRBJ2-5; 10 positions agree with TRBD2. V lost 1 base and J lost 2; bases outside the gene matches: 13. The CDR3 is made up of 19 amino acids. Germline CDR1 LGHNA, CDR2 YSLEER.

This clone was picked up one time. V and J are TRBV7-6 and TRBJ2-5; D is undetermined. V was shortened by 3 bases and J by 4 bases, with 6 bases between the two germline ends. Germline CDR1 is SGHVS and CDR2 is FNYEAQ. The CDR3 extends over 12 amino acids. CDR3 sequence: CASSLPSETQYF. CDR3 DNA: TGTGCCAGCAGCTTGCCTTCAGAGACCCAGTACTTC.

The J gene is TRBJ2-7, the V gene TRBV18, with 10 positions matching TRBD1. The CDR3 has 18 amino acids. With V trimmed by 1 base and J by 2 bases, 11 bases remained unmatched. Per germline, CDR1 KGHSH and CDR2 LQKENI. The CDR3 DNA reads TGTGCCAGCTCACCACAGTCGACAGGGGGCGATTTTCCCTACGAGCAGTACTTC. Translating it yields CASSPQSTGGDFPYEQYF.

The V call is TRBV15, the J call TRBJ2-7, with 9 bases matching TRBD1. Trimming cost V 2 bases and J 3 bases; bases outside gene matches: 5. Germline CDR1 and CDR2: LNHNV and YYDKDF (reference sequence). CDR3 size: 15 residues. CDR3 DNA sequence: TGTGCCACCAGCAGATCGAGGACAGGGGTCTACGAGCAGTACTTC. It codes for CATSRSRTGVYEQYF.

The chain recombines TRBV25-1 with TRBJ1-1, with 9 bases identical to TRBD1. Germline V gene sequence: CDR1 MGHDK, CDR2 SYGVNS. There are 14 residues in the CDR3. V shed 3 bases and J 10 bases; nucleotides not matched to a gene: 9. The CDR3 nucleotides are TGTGCCAGCAGTGAGGGACAGGGAAGTAGTGGAGCTTTCTTT. Its translation is CASSEGQGSSGAFF.

This clone was seen a few times. DNA of the CDR3: TGTGCCAGCTCCCTCACTATGGACAGGGAAAAGCTGTTTTTT. Translating it yields CASSLTMDREKLFF. The chain combines TRBV18 with TRBJ2-2, with 8 bases fitting TRBD1. The length of the CDR3 is 14 residues. The V gene end was trimmed by 6 bases and the J gene end by 12 bases; junction bases not matched to a gene: 12. Germline V gene data show CDR1 as KGHSH and CDR2 as LQKENI. Together with reference TRBV18 and TRBJ2-2, the CDR3 gives the full variable domain: NAGVMQNPRHLVRRRGQEARLRCSPMKGHSHVYWYRQLPEEGLKFMVYLQKENIIDESGMPKERFSAEFPKEGPSILRIQQVVRGDSAAYFCASSLTMDREKLFFGEGSRLTVL.

The V call is TRBV7-9, the J call TRBJ2-7; 13 nucleotides agree with TRBD2. The J segment lost 7 bases and the V segment lost 5 bases, leaving 11 bases of the junction unmatched. CDR1 and CDR2 from the germline V gene are SEHNR and FQNEAQ (reference sequence). CDR3 length: 16 residues. CDR3 DNA sequence: TGTGCCAGCAGCCCACCAGGACTAGCGGGAGCTGAGGAGCAGTACTTC. Protein: CASSPPGLAGAEEQYF.

V and J are TRBV15 and TRBJ1-4; 8 positions agree with TRBD1. Trimming removed 8 bases from V and 7 bases from J; junction bases left unmatched: 18. The CDR3 is made up of 17 amino acids. Germline values: CDR1 LNHNV, CDR2 YYDKDF (reference sequence). The chain's CDR3 is CATRYSPGQARGEKLFF. As DNA, the CDR3 is TGTGCCACCCGTTACAGCCCGGGACAGGCCCGGGGTGAAAAACTGTTTTTT.

The CDR3 sequence is CASSGGPSGNSPLHF. The CDR3 coding sequence is TGTGCCAGCAGTGGAGGGCCTTCGGGAAATTCACCCCTCCACTTT. J is TRBJ1-6 and V is TRBV2; no clear D gene. Germline CDR1 is SNHLY and CDR2 is FYNNEI. The CDR3 runs 15 residues. The V and J ends lost 4 bases and 7 bases respectively, with 14 bases between them.

The CDR3 DNA reads as TGTGCCAGCAGCTTGGAAACGGGACTAGCGGGGGGACCCTACGAGCAGTACTTC. Amino acid sequence: CASSLETGLAGGPYEQYF. This sequence joins TRBV5-8 and TRBJ2-7, with 15 bases fitting TRBD2. V lost 0 bases to trimming and J lost 2 bases; unmatched junction nucleotides: 6. CDR1 SGHTS and CDR2 YDEGEE come from the germline V gene. The CDR3 runs 18 residues.

In its sample, this clone was seen a few times. The same CDR3 arises from other DNA sequences in this sample as well. The V call is TRBV28, the J call TRBJ2-7, with D hard to call. The CDR3 has 11 residues. From germline, CDR1 is MDHEN and CDR2 SYDVKM. V dropped 6 bases and J dropped 3 bases, with 6 bases sitting between them. This CDR3 reads CASSRSYEQYF. The CDR3, as DNA: TGTGCCAGCAGCAGAAGCTACGAGCAGTACTTC.

This rearrangement joins TRBV27 to TRBJ2-6; D perhaps matches TRBD2 (6 bases). This CDR3 region has 17 residues. Germline CDR1 MNHEY, CDR2 SMNVEV (reference sequence). The V end lost 6 bases, the J end lost 2 bases, and 17 bases lay between the germline ends. The CDR3: CASSRPGGNTGANVLTF. CDR3 DNA: TGTGCCAGCAGCCGCCCCGGGGGTAACACTGGGGCCAACGTCCTGACTTTC.

About this clone itself: A junction end diverges from the germline sequence, so it may reflect a read error. CDR3 sequence: CARGRLASFEQYF. DNA for the CDR3: TGTGCCAGGGGGAGACTAGCCTCCTTCGAGCAGTACTTC. The rearrangement uses TRBV2 and TRBJ2-7, with TRBD2 matching 7 bases. Germline CDR1 is SNHLY and CDR2 is FYNNEI. The CDR3 extends over 13 amino acids.

The rearrangement uses TRBV2 and TRBJ2-7; D not certain. Per the germline V gene, CDR1 is SNHLY and CDR2 is FYNNEI. With 5 bases removed from V and 0 bases from J, the gap between germline ends came to 5 bases. CDR3 length equals 12 residues. CDR3 region: CASSSDSYEQYF. CDR3 DNA: TGTGCCAGCAGTTCGGACTCCTACGAGCAGTACTTC. Looking up the rest from reference TRBV2 and TRBJ2-7 gives the full variable domain: EPEVTQTPSHQVTQMGQEVILRCVPISNHLYFYWYRQILGQKVEFLVSFYNNEISEKSEIFDDQFSVERPDGSNFTLKIRSTKLEDSAMYFCASSSDSYEQYFGPGTRLTVT.

The chain carries TRBV11-2 and TRBJ2-1; 9 positions match TRBD1. CDR1 and CDR2 (germline): SGHAT, FQNNGV. The CDR3 loop spans 15 amino acids. V lost 5 bases, J lost 5 bases, and 7 bases stayed unmatched. CDR3 coding DNA: TGTGCCAGCAGCCCCCGGGACAGGGACCACAATGAGCAGTTCTTC. It translates to CASSPRDRDHNEQFF.

The count of this clone is one. This sequence joins TRBV7-8 and TRBJ1-4; no clear D gene. Germline V gene lookup returns CDR1 SGHVS and CDR2 FQNEAQ. The CDR3 covers 13 residues. Trimming stripped 1 base from V and 9 bases from J, with 9 bases between. In nucleotides, the CDR3 is TGTGCCAGCAGCTTAGAACAGTCAAAAAAACTGTTTTTT. Translation: CASSLEQSKKLFF. The whole variable domain, remainder taken from reference TRBV7-8 and TRBJ1-4, is GAGVSQSPRYKVAKRGQDVALRCDPISGHVSLFWYQQALGQGPEFLTYFQNEAQLDKSGLPSDRFFAERPEGSVSTLKIQRTQQEDSAVYLCASSLEQSKKLFFGSGTQLSVL.

The gene calls are TRBV11-3 and TRBJ2-3; no clear D. The V and J ends lost 3 bases and 1 base respectively, with 8 bases between them. The CDR3 length is 14 residues. CDR1 is SGHNT and CDR2 is YENEEA in the germline V gene. CDR3 residues: CASSFGTGTDTQYF. The CDR3 nucleotides are TGTGCCAGCAGCTTTGGAACAGGCACAGATACGCAGTATTTT.

This clone appeared a few times. V gene TRBV6-5 combines with J gene TRBJ2-1; 7 bases agree with TRBD2. Germline V gene lookup returns CDR1 MNHEY and CDR2 SVGAGI. The CDR3 contains 13 residues. After removal of 6 bases from V and 3 bases from J, the junction contained 2 bases not matched to a gene. The CDR3 here is CASRRTSYNEQFF. As DNA, the CDR3 is TGTGCCAGCAGGCGGACTAGCTACAATGAGCAGTTCTTC.